The next 30 T cell receptor beta chains were all read from a single sample in a study of T cell repertoires in cytomegalovirus infection. Antigen specificity for these receptors is unknown. TCRdb re-called the reads with MiXCR, one entry per CDR3 protein. The sample has 450,000 to 600,000 distinct CDR3 sequences; about 42% are singletons. The starting material was cultured PBMCs, obtained from culture after CMV antigen stimulation. The receptors shown here come from a human donor in good health (CMV status not recorded). Some clones in this sample may be carry-over from other donors' samples.

The rearrangement joins TRBV20-1 to TRBJ1-5; D is undetermined. The length of the CDR3 is 13 residues. V lost 6 bases and J lost 0, with 9 bases in between. Per the germline V gene, CDR1 is DFQATT and CDR2 is SNEGSKA (reference sequence). CDR3 bases: TGCAGTGCACTGGCAGTTAGCAATCAGCCCCAGCATTTT. Translation gives CSALAVSNQPQHF.

This clonotype was recorded at least ten times. The chain recombines TRBV7-2 with TRBJ2-7, with 9 nucleotides matching TRBD1. V shed 4 bases and J 4 bases; nucleotides not matched to a gene: 5. CDR1 SGHTA and CDR2 FQGNSA come from the germline V gene. The CDR3 contains 14 residues. The CDR3 DNA reads as TGTGCCAGCAGCTCACAGACAGGGGGATACGAGCAGTACTTC. Translated, it gives CASSSQTGGYEQYF.

V gene TRBV10-3 combines with J gene TRBJ1-1, with D unclear. Trimming removed 7 bases at V and 2 bases at J, with 14 bases between. Germline lookup yields CDR1 ENHRY and CDR2 SYGVKD. The CDR3 loop spans 14 amino acids. CDR3 sequence (DNA): TGTGCCATCAAAAATCAACAGACTAACACTGAAGCTTTCTTT. Amino acid sequence: CAIKNQQTNTEAFF.

The chain's CDR3 is CASSSLSGTYEQYF. CDR3 sequence (DNA): TGTGCCAGCAGTTCCCTCTCTGGGACCTACGAGCAGTACTTC. The V gene is TRBV6-5, the J gene TRBJ2-7, with D unclear. This CDR3 has 14 amino acids. The V gene lost 4 bases and the J gene lost 2 bases, with 12 bases spanning the gap. From germline, CDR1 is MNHEY and CDR2 SVGAGI.

The genes are TRBV20-1 and TRBJ1-2, with D perhaps matching TRBD1 (5 bases). V gave up 3 bases and J gave up 5 bases, with 19 bases separating them. CDR3 size: 15 residues. Looked up from germline, CDR1 is DFQATT and CDR2 is SNEGSKA (reference sequence). DNA of the CDR3: TGCAGTGCTAGGCGAACCCTTGACAGCTTTTATGGCTACACCTTC. Encoded protein: CSARRTLDSFYGYTF.

V and J are TRBV2 and TRBJ2-5; 9 bases align to TRBD2. V shed 7 bases and J 4 bases; nucleotides not matched to a gene: 16. This CDR3 is built from 17 residues. Germline lookup yields CDR1 SNHLY and CDR2 FYNNEI. This CDR3 reads CASTPRRGGAEGETQYF. The CDR3 DNA is TGTGCCAGCACCCCCCGGCGCGGGGGGGCAGAAGGAGAGACCCAGTACTTC.

This chain joins TRBV30 and TRBJ1-4; D not resolved. CDR1 is GTSNPN and CDR2 is SVGIG in the germline V gene (reference sequence). Trimming pared 6 bases from V and 3 bases from J, leaving 11 bases between. The CDR3 runs to 13 residues. The CDR3 reads CACAPNSNEKLFF. The DNA of the CDR3 is TGTGCCTGTGCTCCTAACTCTAATGAAAAACTGTTTTTT.

CDR3 DNA sequence: TGTGCCATCAGTGAGCTCGGGGAAGTAGGCCACAATGAGCAGTTCTTC. Protein: CAISELGEVGHNEQFF. The chain employs TRBV10-3 and TRBJ2-1, with D possibly matching TRBD2 (5 bases). Trimming took off 2 bases at V and 5 bases at J, with 16 bases between the two ends. The CDR3 spans 16 residues. Germline CDR1 reads ENHRY; CDR2 reads SYGVKD.

The chain employs TRBV7-3 and TRBJ2-7; TRBD2 aligns across 9 bases. The V and J ends lost 7 bases and 5 bases, in that order; junction bases with no gene match: 9. The CDR3 runs to 14 residues. Germline CDR1 SGHTA, CDR2 FQGTGA. The CDR3 region is CASTRRASGNEQYF. The CDR3 DNA is TGTGCCAGCACTCGCCGAGCTAGCGGGAACGAGCAGTACTTC.

This clonotype has just a few counts. The V call is TRBV7-2, the J call TRBJ2-3, with D perhaps matching TRBD2 (6 bases). From germline, CDR1 is SGHTA and CDR2 FQGNSA. V lost 5 bases and J 0 bases, leaving 12 bases between the germline ends. The CDR3 spans 15 residues. CDR3 region: CASSPTRPSTDTQYF. The CDR3 coding sequence is TGTGCCAGCAGCCCGACTAGGCCTAGCACAGATACGCAGTATTTT.

The chain recombines TRBV7-6 with TRBJ1-3; tentatively, D is TRBD1 (5 bases). The CDR3 totals 15 residues. Germline V gene sequence: CDR1 SGHVS, CDR2 FNYEAQ. Trimming left V 2 bases short and J 2 bases short, with 10 bases between. CDR3 region: CASSLFRDAGNTIYF. The CDR3 DNA is TGTGCCAGCAGCTTATTTCGGGACGCTGGAAACACCATATATTTT.

There are many counts of this clonotype. The chain carries TRBV7-2 and TRBJ1-2; a possible D gene is TRBD1 (6 bases). Germline lookup yields CDR1 SGHTA and CDR2 FQGNSA. This CDR3 has 16 residues. Trimming took 5 bases from V and 4 from J, leaving 20 bases between them. CDR3 protein: CASSRPTRGIFYGYTF. The CDR3 DNA reads as TGTGCCAGCAGCCGACCGACCAGGGGTATATTCTATGGCTACACCTTC.

CDR3 region: CASSVGGTGVGNEQFF. CDR3 nucleotides: TGTGCCAGCAGCGTAGGAGGAACAGGTGTTGGGAATGAGCAGTTCTTC. This chain links TRBV9 with TRBJ2-1; a weak D match, TRBD1 (5 bases). The CDR3 runs 16 residues. CDR1 and CDR2 (germline): SGDLS, YYNGEE. V shed 0 bases and J shed 7 bases, with 17 bases lying between them.

V usage is TRBV15 and J usage is TRBJ2-1; 11 nucleotides match TRBD2. The germline V gene has CDR1 LNHNV and CDR2 YYDKDF (reference sequence). Trimming took 3 bases from V and 2 from J; bases not matched to a gene: 3. This CDR3 is 16 amino acids long. The CDR3 is CATSRVLAGAYNEQFF. The CDR3 bases are TGTGCCACCAGCAGGGTACTAGCGGGAGCCTACAATGAGCAGTTCTTC.

In this sample, this clonotype turned up a few times. The chain employs TRBV10-3 and TRBJ2-5, with 10 bases identical to TRBD2. V trimming: 4 bases; J trimming: 2 bases; junction bases outside the gene matches: 16. The CDR3 consists of 19 residues. CDR1 and CDR2 (germline): ENHRY, SYGVKD. CDR3 sequence (DNA): TGTGCCATCAGTGCGGGAAGTGGGGCTAGCGGGAGTGCACAAGAGACCCAGTACTTC. Its translation: CAISAGSGASGSAQETQYF.

This clonotype was observed a few times. The CDR3 bases are TGTGCCAGTAGTACTCAAAGCACAGATACGCAGTATTTT. It yields the protein CASSTQSTDTQYF. The V and J genes are TRBV19 and TRBJ2-3; unclear D gene. The germline gives CDR1 LNHDA, CDR2 SQIVND (reference sequence). V lost 4 bases to trimming and J lost 0 bases, with 5 bases between them. This CDR3 has 13 residues.

In this sample, this clonotype turned up a few times. The V and J genes are TRBV28 and TRBJ2-6, with TRBD2 matching over 9 bases. The V gene end was trimmed by 1 base and the J gene end by 0 bases; junction bases not matched to a gene: 7. The CDR3 length is 19 residues. CDR1 and CDR2 (germline): MDHEN, SYDVKM. CDR3 loop: CASSLFSRGGSSGANVLTF. CDR3 coding DNA: TGTGCCAGCAGTTTATTTTCGCGGGGGGGCAGCTCTGGGGCCAACGTCCTGACTTTC.

The DNA of the CDR3 is TGTGCCAGCAGCTTAGTAGCGGGGGGAAGGAATGAGCAGTTCTTC. It encodes CASSLVAGGRNEQFF. The chain recombines TRBV7-6 with TRBJ2-1; 10 nucleotides match TRBD2. The ends lost 1 base at V and 7 bases at J; junction bases unmatched: 4. This CDR3 spans 15 amino acids. Germline-derived CDR1 and CDR2 are SGHVS and FNYEAQ.

This clonotype was counted a few times. The germline gene is not matched at one end of the junction; a read error may be the cause. V and J are TRBV12-3 or TRBV12-4 and TRBJ1-1, with D tentatively TRBD1 (5 bases). There are 11 residues in the CDR3. CDR3 sequence reads: CASSLSGRPEF. In DNA, the CDR3 is TGTGCCAGCAGTTTATCGGGGCGACCCGAGTTT.

The rearrangement links TRBV15 to TRBJ2-1; the match to TRBD2 covers 7 bases. V lost 1 base and J lost 4; bases outside the gene matches: 7. The CDR3 is made up of 16 amino acids. The V gene's germline CDR1 is LNHNV and CDR2 YYDKDF (reference sequence). This chain's CDR3 is CATSRGGGAGYNEQFF. As DNA, the CDR3 is TGTGCCACCAGCAGAGGGGGAGGAGCGGGATACAATGAGCAGTTCTTC.

The genes are TRBV6-1 and TRBJ1-2; a weak D match, TRBD1 (6 bases). V lost 4 bases and J 1 base, leaving 13 bases between the germline ends. Germline loops: CDR1 MNHNS, CDR2 SASEGT. The CDR3 runs 15 residues. The CDR3 sequence is CASSAIRGGNYGYTF. The DNA of the CDR3 is TGTGCCAGCAGTGCCATCAGGGGTGGTAACTATGGCTACACCTTC.

This clonotype was found many times. V gene TRBV7-2 combines with J gene TRBJ2-2; the D is unclear. Germline CDR1 is SGHTA and CDR2 is FQGNSA. V gave up 5 bases and J gave up 3 bases, with 13 bases separating them. There are 15 residues in the CDR3. The CDR3 here is CASSPQATYTGELFF. The CDR3 DNA sequence: TGTGCCAGCAGCCCGCAAGCCACTTACACCGGGGAGCTGTTTTTT.

This clonotype came up a few times. This chain connects TRBV29-1 to TRBJ2-7, with D possibly matching TRBD2 (6 bases). CDR1 is SQVTM and CDR2 is ANQGSEA in the germline V gene. CDR3 length: 13 amino acids. V lost 0 bases, J lost 5 bases, and 11 bases lay in between. The CDR3 protein is CSVEDGSRHEQYF. In DNA, the CDR3 is TGCAGCGTTGAAGACGGGAGTCGCCACGAGCAGTACTTC.

The V and J genes are TRBV18 and TRBJ2-3; weak D call: TRBD2 (6 bases). The V end lost 7 bases, the J end lost 3 bases, and 17 bases lay between the germline ends. This CDR3 contains 15 residues. The germline gives CDR1 KGHSH, CDR2 LQKENI. CDR3 in amino acids: CASYPGLMETDTQYF. The CDR3 DNA is TGTGCCAGCTACCCGGGACTGATGGAGACAGATACGCAGTATTTT.

The V and J genes are TRBV10-3 and TRBJ2-1; 10 nucleotides match TRBD2. J gave up 6 bases and V 0 bases, and 2 bases lay outside the gene matches. Germline CDR1 reads ENHRY; CDR2 reads SYGVKD. The CDR3 is 15 amino acids. The DNA of the CDR3 is TGTGCCATCAGTGAGTCGACTAGCGGGCCCAATGAGCAGTTCTTC. It encodes CAISESTSGPNEQFF.

The gene calls are TRBV11-2 and TRBJ2-6; D gene ambiguous. CDR3 length: 15 amino acids. Germline-derived CDR1 and CDR2 are SGHAT and FQNNGV. V lost 5 bases to trimming and J lost 0 bases, with 8 bases between them. CDR3: CASSPAFSGANVLTF. CDR3 in DNA: TGTGCCAGCAGCCCGGCCTTCTCTGGGGCCAACGTCCTGACTTTC.

The rearrangement uses TRBV7-9 and TRBJ2-5; TRBD2 matches at 7 bases. Germline-derived CDR1 and CDR2 are SEHNR and FQNEAQ (reference sequence). The CDR3 is made up of 17 amino acids. The V gene end was trimmed by 5 bases and the J gene end by 2 bases; junction bases not matched to a gene: 14. In DNA form, the CDR3 reads TGTGCCAGCAGCAATACCCGGACTAGGGGCACTCAAGAGACCCAGTACTTC. It codes for CASSNTRTRGTQETQYF.

This clonotype was counted between two and nine times. The chain combines TRBV7-2 with TRBJ2-6; no reliable D call. V shed 6 bases and J shed 0 bases, with 9 bases lying between them. CDR3 length: 15 residues. Germline CDR1 SGHTA, CDR2 FQGNSA. The CDR3: CASRIPISGANVLTF. For the CDR3, the DNA is TGTGCCAGCAGGATACCCATCTCTGGGGCCAACGTCCTGACTTTC.

The rearrangement links TRBV27 to TRBJ2-1; TRBD2 aligns across 7 bases. The CDR3 runs to 15 residues. The ends lost 8 bases at V and 2 bases at J; junction bases unmatched: 9. Germline V gives CDR1 MNHEY, CDR2 SMNVEV (reference sequence). CDR3 in DNA: TGTGCCAGCGCCTGGGCGGGAGTGGCCTACAATGAGCAGTTCTTC. Residues: CASAWAGVAYNEQFF.

This chain uses TRBV19 with TRBJ2-2, with a tentative D call TRBD1 (6 bases). The germline V gene has CDR1 LNHDA and CDR2 SQIVND (reference sequence). Trimming shortened V by 3 bases and J by 6 bases, and 14 bases separated the two germline ends. The CDR3 sequence is 15 residues long. The CDR3 nucleotides read TGTGCCAGTAGTATTACCCGGACAGTGCCCGGGGAGCTGTTTTTT. This codes for CASSITRTVPGELFF.